The rows below give T cell receptor beta chains drawn from one sample of a study of blood T cell repertoires in COVID-19. Assay: immunoSEQ multiplex PCR; the TCRdb copy retains only in-frame clones and omits some. The table records around 20,000 clones, around 82% of them present only once. The sequenced material came from peripheral blood. These receptors were taken from a man aged 35-49 years with acute or convalescent COVID-19. CDR3s include the opening cysteine and the closing phenylalanine or tryptophan. Fields, in order: D gene, V gene, clone size, J gene, CDR3 DNA, CDR3 protein. The D gene is left open where the match is weak. Clone size is not always given. Where it is, it says once, few, many or a class for expanded clones.

>TRBD2|TRBV3-1/TRBV3-2|.|TRBJ2-7
TGTGCCAGCAGCCAACGGGGGGGATACGAGCAGTACTTC
CASSQRGGYEQYF
>.|TRBV4-2|.|TRBJ1-1
TGTGCCAGCAGCCAACCACGGGGGGGCACTGAAGCTTTCTTT
CASSQPRGGTEAFF
>TRBD1|TRBV2|.|TRBJ1-1
TGTGCCAGCAGTGATCTGACAGGGAGCACTGAAGCTTTCTTT
CASSDLTGSTEAFF
>.|TRBV7-2|.|TRBJ1-4
TGTGCCAGCAGCTTAGTACCGGCAACTAATGAAAAACTGTTTTTT
CASSLVPATNEKLFF
>.|TRBV20-1|.|TRBJ2-2
TGCAGTGCTAGTTCCTACACCGGGGAGCTGTTTTTT
CSASSYTGELFF
>.|TRBV18|.|TRBJ1-5
TGTGCCAGCTCACCCTCAGGGGATCAGCCCCAGCATTTT
CASSPSGDQPQHF
>TRBD1|TRBV30|.|TRBJ1-6
TGTGCCTGGAGGACAGGGGGTAATTCACCCCTCCACTTT
CAWRTGGNSPLHF
>.|TRBV7-9|.|TRBJ1-2
TGTGCCAGCAGCTTAGTAGTGGTTAGGGGCACTACCTTC
CASSLVVVRGTTF
>TRBD2|TRBV5-4|.|TRBJ2-5
TGTGCCAGCAGCTCACCCCGGGGGGGGCAAGAGACCCAGTACTTC
CASSSPRGGQETQYF
>.|TRBV5-4|few|TRBJ2-3
TGTGCCAGCAGGGACAGCCAAACAGATACGCAGTATTTT
CASRDSQTDTQYF
>.|TRBV11-3|.|TRBJ1-1
TGTGCCAGCAGCTTAGGCCCAGAAGTTCGAAGCACTGAAGCTTTCTTT
CASSLGPEVRSTEAFF
>TRBD1|TRBV6-2/TRBV6-3|.|TRBJ1-6
TGTGCCAGCAGCCTATCCGGAGGGGGCCCCCTCCACTTT
CASSLSGGGPLHF
>.|TRBV14|.|TRBJ1-1
TGTGCCAGCAGCCAATCGGGGAGCACTGAAGCTTTCTTT
CASSQSGSTEAFF
>TRBD2|TRBV7-8|.|TRBJ2-1
TGTGCCAGCAGCTTAGCCGGGACTAGCGAAGGTGAGCAGTTCTTC
CASSLAGTSEGEQFF
>.|TRBV5-1|.|TRBJ1-1
TGCGCCAGCAGCTTGGTGCCGGCCGAGGACACTGAAGCTTTCTTT
CASSLVPAEDTEAFF
>.|TRBV5-1|.|TRBJ1-5
TGCGCCAGCAGCTTGGAGGCAGGCGTCCAGCCCCAGCATTTT
CASSLEAGVQPQHF
>.|TRBV27|.|TRBJ2-1
TGTGCCAGCAGTTTGAGACAGGCCTCCTACAATGAGCAGTTCTTC
CASSLRQASYNEQFF
>.|TRBV3-1/TRBV3-2|.|TRBJ1-1
TGTGCCAGCAGCCAAGCTAGTACGGACACTGAAGCTTTCTTT
CASSQASTDTEAFF
>TRBD1|TRBV29-1|.|TRBJ2-7
TGCAGCGTCTCCTCCGGGACAGGACTCGGCGAGCAGTACTTC
CSVSSGTGLGEQYF
>TRBD2|TRBV18|.|TRBJ2-3
TGTGCCAGCTCACTGCCCTTACCGGGACTAGCGCCAGATACGCAGTATTTT
CASSLPLPGLAPDTQYF
>TRBD1|TRBV6-5|few|TRBJ1-3
TGTGCCAGCAACAGACAGGGTGCTGGAAACACCATATATTTT
CASNRQGAGNTIYF
>.|TRBV19|.|TRBJ1-2
TGTGCCAGTAGTATAACTCACAGGAATGCAGCTAACTATGGCTACACCTTC
CASSITHRNAANYGYTF
>.|TRBV7-6|.|TRBJ2-2
TGTGCCAGCAGACCAGGGTGGGCGAACACCGGGGAGCTGTTTTTT
CASRPGWANTGELFF
>.|TRBV12-3/TRBV12-4|.|TRBJ1-1
TGTGCCAGCACCCCTCGCTCAGGCCCTGAAGCTTTCTTT
CASTPRSGPEAFF
>TRBD2|TRBV5-6|.|TRBJ2-3
TGTGCCAGCAGCCGGACCGGGACTAGCGGGAGGGGAACAGATACGCAGTATTTT
CASSRTGTSGRGTDTQYF
>TRBD1|TRBV9|.|TRBJ2-1
TGTGCCAGCAGCCCCCGGACAGGAGCCTACAATGAGCAGTTCTTC
CASSPRTGAYNEQFF
>.|TRBV25-1|once|TRBJ1-1
TGTGCCAGCAGTGAATATGAGGGTCAGAACACTGAAGCTTTCTTT
CASSEYEGQNTEAFF
>TRBD2|TRBV10-1|once|TRBJ2-7
TGCGCCAGCAGTGAGTCCGGGGGGTCGTCAGCCTACGAGCAGTACTTC
CASSESGGSSAYEQYF
>TRBD1|TRBV9|once|TRBJ1-3
TGTGCCAGCAGCGGCAGGGGGGACTCCGGAAACACCATATATTTT
CASSGRGDSGNTIYF
>TRBD1|TRBV5-8|.|TRBJ1-1
TGTGCCAGCAGTTTCCCTACAGGGGCCACTGAAGCTTTCTTT
CASSFPTGATEAFF
>.|TRBV7-6|.|TRBJ1-1
TGTGCCAGCAGCTCTATGAGCGGGACGAACACTGAAGCTTTCTTT
CASSSMSGTNTEAFF
>TRBD1|TRBV6-5|.|TRBJ1-1
TGTGCCAGCAGATCGGACAGGGTGGGGACTGAAGCTTTCTTT
CASRSDRVGTEAFF
>TRBD2|TRBV19|.|TRBJ2-1
TGTGCCAGTAGTCTCCGGACTAGCGCGTCCTACAATGAGCAGTTCTTC
CASSLRTSASYNEQFF
>.|TRBV5-1|.|TRBJ1-4
TGCGCCAGCAGTTCGTGGGGACGGGGGGAAGAAAAACTGTTTTTT
CASSSWGRGEEKLFF
>TRBD2|TRBV6-1|.|TRBJ2-1
TGTGCCAGCAGTGATGGTAGCGGGAGATTCAATGAGCAGTTCTTC
CASSDGSGRFNEQFF
>.|TRBV7-2|.|TRBJ1-2
TGTGCCAGCAGCTCTGGGACTGCCACAAGTGGCTACACCTTC
CASSSGTATSGYTF
>.|TRBV6-5|.|TRBJ2-1
TGTGCCAGCTCTGGGCCGACGGAGCAGTTCTTC
CASSGPTEQFF
>TRBD1|TRBV5-1|.|TRBJ2-1
TGCGCCAGCCGTGGGACAGGGGGCGCGGGTAGCACCAGATCGAGCTCCTACAATGAGCAGTTCTTC
CASRGTGGAGSTRSSSYNEQFF
>TRBD2|TRBV2|.|TRBJ2-5
TGTGCCAGCAGGTTTGGCGGGAGAGTAGAGACCCAGTACTTC
CASRFGGRVETQYF
>.|TRBV11-2|.|TRBJ1-1
TGTGCCAGCAGCTTTAACCCCGTGGTTGCGCGAGCTTTCTTT
CASSFNPVVARAFF
>.|TRBV11-1|.|TRBJ1-1
TGTGCCAGCACCTGGGGGGGGAACACTGAAGCTTTCTTT
CASTWGGNTEAFF
>.|TRBV11-2|few|TRBJ1-2
TGTGCCAGCAGCCTCTCGGGGTACTATGGCTACACCTTC
CASSLSGYYGYTF
>.|TRBV10-1|few|TRBJ1-1
TGCGCCAGCAGTGAGAGTAGGGGGTTCTTCAACACTGAAGCTTTCTTT
CASSESRGFFNTEAFF
>TRBD2|TRBV7-3|.|TRBJ2-3
TGTGCCAGCAGCTCTACTAGCGGGGAGGCAGATACGCAGTATTTT
CASSSTSGEADTQYF
>TRBD2|TRBV4-1|few|TRBJ2-2
TGCGCCAGCAGCCAAGATAGGGCTAGCGGGAGACCCGGGGAGCTGTTTTTT
CASSQDRASGRPGELFF
>.|TRBV7-3|.|TRBJ2-5
TGTGCCAGCAGCTTATCCGAGGGGGGGCTAGAGACCCAGTACTTC
CASSLSEGGLETQYF
>.|TRBV4-2|.|TRBJ1-1
TGTGCCAGCAGCCCACCCGGGTGGGTCCGCAGAGGTAAGAACACTGAAGCTTTCTTT
CASSPPGWVRRGKNTEAFF
>TRBD1|TRBV3-1/TRBV3-2|.|TRBJ1-6
TGTGCCAGCAGCCAAGATATGGACAGGGACCGCTCACCCCTCCACTTT
CASSQDMDRDRSPLHF
>TRBD1|TRBV6-5|once|TRBJ1-2
TGTGCCAGCAGTTCGACCGGAGGACAGGGGTTGTATGGCTACACCTTC
CASSSTGGQGLYGYTF
>.|TRBV18|few|TRBJ1-6
TGTGCCAGCTCACCTATTCGGATCGCGGATTCACCCCTCCACTTT
CASSPIRIADSPLHF
>.|TRBV5-8|few|TRBJ1-2
TGTGCCAGCAGCTTGGATGACGGGAGAGACTTTGGCTACACCTTC
CASSLDDGRDFGYTF
>.|TRBV7-2|.|TRBJ1-6
TGTGCCAGCAGCTTAGCTCTCGGGGAAGGTTCACCCCTCCACTTT
CASSLALGEGSPLHF
>.|TRBV7-3|once|TRBJ1-1
TGTGCCAGCAGCTCCGGTGGGGGGAGCACTGAAGCTTTCTTT
CASSSGGGSTEAFF
>.|TRBV3-1/TRBV3-2|.|TRBJ1-5
TGTGCCAGCAGCCTTCAGGGTAGGAATCAGCCCCAGCATTTT
CASSLQGRNQPQHF
>TRBD1|TRBV9|.|TRBJ1-2
TGTGCCAGCAGCGCCGCCCCGGGACAGGGGGCCTGGGGCTACACCTTC
CASSAAPGQGAWGYTF